The rows below give T cell receptor beta chains drawn from one sample of a study of blood T cell repertoires in COVID-19. TCRdb's table, derived via immunoSEQ multiplex PCR, lists solely in-frame clones and lacks some. The data hold about 260,000 clones, with about 80% observed a single time. Sample: peripheral blood. Receptor source: a woman older than 75 with acute or convalescent COVID-19. Each CDR3 is given with its conserved first and last residue. The D gene is left open where the match is weak. Expanded clones get a size class; other rows say once, few or many, or leave the size out.

j_gene,v_gene,d_gene,abundance,CDR3nt,CDR3aa
TRBJ2-1,TRBV6-5,TRBD2,NA,TGTGCCAGCAGTTTTAGCGGGGGTCTCAACAATGAGCAGTTCTTC,CASSFSGGLNNEQFF
TRBJ2-7,TRBV6-5,TRBD2,NA,TGTGCCACCACTTCTAGCGGGGGGGCTTACGAGCAGTACTTC,CATTSSGGAYEQYF
TRBJ2-7,TRBV5-1,NA,NA,TGCGCCAGCAGCTTGGAACAGGAGCCCTACGAGCAGTACTTC,CASSLEQEPYEQYF
TRBJ2-1,TRBV7-2,NA,NA,TGTGCCAGCAGCTCCGTCTCGGGGAATAACAATGAGCAGTTCTTC,CASSSVSGNNNEQFF
TRBJ2-6,TRBV7-9,NA,NA,TGTGCCAGCAGCTTAGCGATCGGTGGGGCCAACGTCCTGACTTTC,CASSLAIGGANVLTF
TRBJ1-6,TRBV4-3,TRBD1,NA,TGCGCCAGCAGCACTCGACAGGGGGACTATAATTCACCCCTCCACTTT,CASSTRQGDYNSPLHF
TRBJ2-4,TRBV10-2,TRBD1,NA,TGCGCCAGCTCCCAAGCCGGGACAGGGTTCCAAAACATTCAGTACTTC,CASSQAGTGFQNIQYF
TRBJ2-5,TRBV11-1,NA,many,TGTGCCAGCAGCTTCAGCACAGGGAGAGGAGAGACCCAGTACTTC,CASSFSTGRGETQYF
TRBJ1-2,TRBV5-1,NA,NA,TGCGCCAGCAGCTTTCGCAGGGATCAATCTGGCTACACCTTC,CASSFRRDQSGYTF
TRBJ1-2,TRBV6-2/TRBV6-3,TRBD1,NA,TGTGCCAGCAGTTACCCCGACAGGGCCACCTATGGCTACACCTTC,CASSYPDRATYGYTF
TRBJ2-4,TRBV19,NA,NA,TGTGCCAGTAGTATGGAGGGGCGCCCGGGGATTCAGTACTTC,CASSMEGRPGIQYF
TRBJ2-3,TRBV30,TRBD1,NA,TGTGCCTGGGGGACAGGGAGGACAGATACGCAGTATTTT,CAWGTGRTDTQYF
TRBJ2-5,TRBV15,TRBD1,NA,TGTGCCACCAGCCAGGGGGAAGAGACCCAGTACTTC,CATSQGEETQYF
TRBJ1-1,TRBV6-2/TRBV6-3,TRBD1,once,TGTGCCAGCAGTCAAAACCGGGACAGGGGATTTCTAGGCCGATTGAACACTGAAGCTTTCTTT,CASSQNRDRGFLGRLNTEAFF
TRBJ2-1,TRBV11-3,TRBD1,NA,TGTGCCAGCAGCCCACCGGGGGCAGGGGGCTTGGGTGAGCAGTTCTTC,CASSPPGAGGLGEQFF
TRBJ1-2,TRBV5-6,TRBD1,NA,TGTGCCAGCAGCCAGGACAGGCTTCGTATAGATGGCTACACCTTC,CASSQDRLRIDGYTF
TRBJ1-1,TRBV21-1,NA,NA,TGTGCCAGCAGCACATTCTGCCCCGCGGTGTGTTACACTGAAGCTTTCTTT,CASSTFCPAVCYTEAFF
TRBJ1-2,TRBV4-3,NA,NA,TGCGCCAGCAGCCAGGATCGCACAGGTTCCGGCTACACCTTC,CASSQDRTGSGYTF
TRBJ2-1,TRBV4-3,TRBD2,NA,TGCGCCAGCAGCCTCGGACTAGCGGGAGTAGGGAATGAGCAGTTCTTC,CASSLGLAGVGNEQFF
TRBJ2-2,TRBV25-1,TRBD2,NA,TGTGCCAGCAGTGGGGGACTAGCCTCCACCGGGGAGCTGTTTTTT,CASSGGLASTGELFF
TRBJ2-7,TRBV2,TRBD2,NA,TGTGCCAGCAGGCGAGGACTAGCGGGGGTCCGCTACGAGCAGTACTTC,CASRRGLAGVRYEQYF
TRBJ2-2,TRBV28,NA,NA,TGTGCCAGCAGTCTTGGCGGGACGGGGGCCGGGGAGCTGTTTTTT,CASSLGGTGAGELFF
TRBJ1-2,TRBV18,NA,few,TGTGCCAGCTCACCAGAGGATTACGGCTACACCTTC,CASSPEDYGYTF
TRBJ2-7,TRBV2,NA,few,TGTGCCAGCAAGTCCGGGACTGAGGCAACCTACGAGCAGTACTTC,CASKSGTEATYEQYF
TRBJ1-5,TRBV2,TRBD1,NA,TGTGCCAGCAGTACCACCGGGACAGGGGTTCAGCCCCAGCATTTT,CASSTTGTGVQPQHF
TRBJ2-3,TRBV5-4,TRBD1,few,TGTGCCAGCAGCCCAGGACAGGGCTCAGATACGCAGTATTTT,CASSPGQGSDTQYF
TRBJ1-2,TRBV18,NA,few,TGTGCCAGCTCAACATTAGGACAGTCTAACTATGGCTACACCTTC,CASSTLGQSNYGYTF
TRBJ1-5,TRBV19,NA,NA,TGTGCCAGTACCGTCGCAGGCGCCGGACAGCCCCAGCATTTT,CASTVAGAGQPQHF
TRBJ2-7,TRBV5-5,NA,NA,TGTGCCAGCAGCTTAGGGCCGGGGGACTCCTACGAGCAGTACTTC,CASSLGPGDSYEQYF
TRBJ1-6,TRBV2,NA,NA,TGTGCCAGCAGTTCACAGGGTTTTAGTTCACCCCTCCACTTT,CASSSQGFSSPLHF
TRBJ1-4,TRBV19,TRBD1,NA,TGTGCCAGTAGTACTCGGACAGGGGGAAGTGAAAAACTGTTTTTT,CASSTRTGGSEKLFF
TRBJ2-5,TRBV4-1,TRBD2,NA,TGCGCCAGCAGCCACACCGGGACTAGCGAGAGAGAGACCCAGTACTTC,CASSHTGTSERETQYF
TRBJ1-2,TRBV6-5,TRBD1,once,TGTGCCAGCGGGAGCCGGGGACAGGGTATCTATGGCTACACCTTC,CASGSRGQGIYGYTF
TRBJ2-1,TRBV19,TRBD1,NA,TGTGCCAGTAGTATGGGGACAGGGGTTGCGGGGCAGTTCTTC,CASSMGTGVAGQFF
TRBJ2-7,TRBV7-6,TRBD2,NA,TGTGCCAGCAGCTTAGCGTCTAGCGGCTACGAGCAGTACTTC,CASSLASSGYEQYF
TRBJ1-4,TRBV11-2,TRBD1,NA,TGTGCCAGCAGCCCCGGGGGGGGACAGCTTTATGAAAAACTGTTTTTT,CASSPGGGQLYEKLFF
TRBJ2-3,TRBV7-3,TRBD2,NA,TGTGCCAGCAGCTCGGGTCTAGCGGGATGGACAGATACGCAGTATTTT,CASSSGLAGWTDTQYF
TRBJ1-2,TRBV28,TRBD1,NA,TGTGCCAGCACTAGACAGGGGATCGGGGGCTACACCTTC,CASTRQGIGGYTF
TRBJ2-1,TRBV5-4,TRBD2,NA,TGTGCCAGCAGCACCGAGAGACTAGCGGGATACAATGAGCAGTTCTTC,CASSTERLAGYNEQFF
TRBJ1-2,TRBV5-6,NA,NA,TGTGCCAGCAGCTTGGGGAACAGGGTCAGCTACACCTTC,CASSLGNRVSYTF
TRBJ1-2,TRBV7-2,TRBD1,NA,TGTGCCAGCAGCTGGACCGGGACAGTCAACTATGGCTACACCTTC,CASSWTGTVNYGYTF
TRBJ2-3,TRBV5-3,TRBD2,NA,TGTGCCAGAAGCCGGGAGGCAGATACGCAGTATTTT,CARSREADTQYF
TRBJ1-4,TRBV6-5,TRBD1,NA,TGTGCCAGCAGAAGGGACAGCCTAATGTCCGAAAAACTGTTTTTT,CASRRDSLMSEKLFF
TRBJ2-1,TRBV28,TRBD1,NA,TGTGCCAGCAGTGGGGACGGACAGGGGGTGACCTACAATGAGCAGTTCTTC,CASSGDGQGVTYNEQFF
TRBJ2-7,TRBV25-1,TRBD1,NA,TGTGCCAGCAGAGGACAGGGTCGGTACGAGCAGTACTTC,CASRGQGRYEQYF
TRBJ2-3,TRBV7-3,TRBD2,NA,TGTGCCAGCAGCTTGTGGCCTCCTAGCGGGAGGCAGAGCACAGATACGCAGTATTTT,CASSLWPPSGRQSTDTQYF
TRBJ2-7,TRBV3-1/TRBV3-2,TRBD1,NA,TGTGCCAGCAGCCAAGAAGGGACAGAGAAAAACGAGCAGTACTTC,CASSQEGTEKNEQYF
TRBJ1-5,TRBV6-5,TRBD1,NA,TGTGCCAGCAGCCACAGGGGGATCAGTGATCAGCCCCAGCATTTT,CASSHRGISDQPQHF